One sample yielded the 26 T cell receptor beta chains listed below, sequenced in a study of blood T cell repertoires in COVID-19. Assay: immunoSEQ multiplex PCR; the TCRdb copy retains only in-frame clones and omits some. The sample includes more than 250,000 clones, roughly 85% of them seen just once. Source material: peripheral blood. The source of these receptors is a man aged 55 to 69 who had recovered from COVID-19.

V gene TRBV30 combines with J gene TRBJ1-1; D remains ambiguous. The ends were cut back, 0 bases at V and 1 base at J, with 6 bases in the middle. Germline CDR1 and CDR2: GTSNPN and SVGIG (reference sequence). The CDR3 is made up of 13 amino acids. CDR3 sequence: CAWSVFKNTEAFF. The CDR3 DNA is TGTGCCTGGAGTGTTTTCAAGAACACTGAAGCTTTCTTT.

The V call is TRBV5-4, the J call TRBJ2-3; no clear D. Germline-derived CDR1 and CDR2 are SGHNT and YYREEE (reference sequence). This CDR3 is built from 15 residues. The ends were cut back, 3 bases at V and 5 bases at J, with 16 bases in the middle. The CDR3 sequence: CASSSGFRVGDTQYF. DNA of the CDR3: TGTGCCAGCAGCTCCGGATTCCGGGTTGGAGATACGCAGTATTTT.

The chain has TRBV7-8 and TRBJ1-1; 10 bases are shared with TRBD1. This CDR3 is 18 amino acids long. The germline V gene has CDR1 SGHVS and CDR2 FQNEAQ. V trimming: 7 bases; J trimming: 5 bases; junction bases outside the gene matches: 19. The CDR3 nucleotides read TGTGCCAGCAACTCTGGGATCGGACAGGGACAGGGGCAAACTGAAGCTTTCTTT. Residues: CASNSGIGQGQGQTEAFF.

The chain has TRBV2 and TRBJ1-1, with 9 bases that match TRBD1. Losses at the gene ends were 5 bases for V and 1 base for J; bases not matched to a gene: 2. This CDR3 contains 14 residues. Germline V gene lookup returns CDR1 SNHLY and CDR2 FYNNEI. Here the CDR3 reads CASSRQGGNTEAFF. The CDR3 coding sequence is TGTGCCAGCAGTAGACAGGGGGGGAACACTGAAGCTTTCTTT.

The rearrangement uses TRBV27 and TRBJ2-3; TRBD1 is a possible D gene (6 bases). The CDR3 runs to 14 residues. V was trimmed by 5 bases and J by 4 bases, leaving 13 bases between them. The germline CDR1 and CDR2 sequences are MNHEY and SMNVEV (reference sequence). This CDR3 reads CASSRTEWSDTQYF. In DNA form, the CDR3 reads TGTGCCAGCAGTAGGACAGAATGGTCAGATACGCAGTATTTT.

This chain joins TRBV5-1 and TRBJ2-6; maybe TRBD2 (5 bases). With 3 bases removed from V and 0 bases from J, the gap between germline ends came to 13 bases. This CDR3 is 17 amino acids long. Germline CDR1 and CDR2: SGHRS and YFSETQ. The CDR3 sequence: CASSSGLSLSGANVLTF. The CDR3 DNA is TGCGCCAGCAGCTCGGGATTAAGCCTCTCTGGGGCCAACGTCCTGACTTTC.

The CDR3 region has the DNA TGTGCCAGCTCACACGGTAGCGCGGGACAGGGGGCGTCTCAGCCCCAGCATTTT. Translation gives CASSHGSAGQGASQPQHF. V gene TRBV18 combines with J gene TRBJ1-5; 12 bases are a match to TRBD1. J lost 6 bases, V lost 4 bases, and 13 bases had no gene match. Germline values: CDR1 KGHSH, CDR2 LQKENI. CDR3 length: 18 amino acids.

With respect to this clone: Other DNA sequences in the sample encode the same CDR3. This chain connects TRBV14 to TRBJ1-2; 7 bases line up with TRBD1. After removal of 6 bases from V and 4 bases from J, the junction contained 5 bases not matched to a gene. Per the germline V gene, CDR1 is SGHDN and CDR2 is FVKESK. The CDR3 has 13 amino acids. CDR3 protein: CASSQTGIYGYTF. The DNA for the CDR3 is TGTGCCAGCAGTCAGACAGGGATCTATGGCTACACCTTC.

The rearrangement joins TRBV6-1 to TRBJ2-7, with D unresolved. The CDR3 is 19 amino acids. The V end was cut by 2 bases, the J end by 3 bases, with 26 bases between. Per germline, CDR1 MNHNS and CDR2 SASEGT. Written as DNA, the CDR3 is TGTGCCAGCAGTGAACCGGCGTCGTGGTTTCTAAGCCTAGGCTACGAGCAGTACTTC. This sequence encodes CASSEPASWFLSLGYEQYF.

In this sample, this clone turned up a few times. V is TRBV19 and J is TRBJ2-2; possible D gene TRBD2, 5 bases. V lost 7 bases and J 0 bases, leaving 9 bases between the germline ends. CDR1 and CDR2 (germline): LNHDA, SQIVND (reference sequence). The CDR3 is 14 residues long. CDR3: CASTVEANTGELFF. In DNA form, the CDR3 reads TGTGCCAGTACTGTGGAGGCGAACACCGGGGAGCTGTTTTTT.

The rearrangement uses TRBV6-1 and TRBJ1-2; 10 bases match TRBD1. V lost 1 base, J lost 6 bases, and 17 bases stayed unmatched. The CDR3 has 19 residues. CDR1 and CDR2 from the germline V gene are MNHNS and SASEGT. CDR3 loop: CASSEGGWDRGRWGNGYTF. The CDR3 coding sequence is TGTGCCAGCAGTGAAGGGGGCTGGGACAGGGGCCGATGGGGAAATGGCTACACCTTC.

The chain combines TRBV28 with TRBJ2-1, with D perhaps matching TRBD2 (7 bases). V dropped 5 bases and J dropped 8 bases, with 16 bases sitting between them. Germline V gene data show CDR1 as MDHEN and CDR2 as SYDVKM. The CDR3 totals 14 residues. This chain's CDR3 is CASSPHGRGDEQFF. The CDR3 nucleotides read TGTGCCAGCAGTCCCCATGGGAGGGGGGATGAGCAGTTCTTC.

The rearrangement links TRBV18 to TRBJ2-1; TRBD2 matches 7 bases. Germline V gene lookup returns CDR1 KGHSH and CDR2 LQKENI. CDR3 size: 17 residues. V shed 5 bases, J shed 4 bases, and the junction held 14 bases outside the gene matches. CDR3 sequence (DNA): TGTGCCAGCTCAACTCAGGCGCCTAGCGGCCCTTACAATGAGCAGTTCTTC. Encoded protein: CASSTQAPSGPYNEQFF. Based on the CDR3 plus reference TRBV18 and TRBJ2-1, the full variable domain is NAGVMQNPRHLVRRRGQEARLRCSPMKGHSHVYWYRQLPEEGLKFMVYLQKENIIDESGMPKERFSAEFPKEGPSILRIQQVVRGDSAAYFCASSTQAPSGPYNEQFFGPGTRLTVL.

The chain uses TRBV19 and TRBJ1-3; unclear D gene. V was pared by 3 bases and J by 2 bases, with 11 bases between. In germline, CDR1 is LNHDA, CDR2 SQIVND (reference sequence). This CDR3 region has 15 residues. This CDR3 is CASSMLPGAGNTIYF. DNA for the CDR3: TGTGCCAGTAGTATGCTACCCGGGGCTGGAAACACCATATATTTT.

The genes are TRBV6-1 and TRBJ1-2; maybe TRBD1 (6 bases). Germline V gene lookup returns CDR1 MNHNS and CDR2 SASEGT. This CDR3 has 14 residues. Trimming stripped 1 base from V and 3 bases from J, with 9 bases between. In nucleotides, the CDR3 is TGTGCCAGCAGTGAAGGCGGGGGCGACTATGGCTACACCTTC. Translating gives CASSEGGGDYGYTF.

The DNA for the CDR3 is TGTGCCAGCAGGGGGGGGCTGAAACTGTTTTTT. Protein sequence: CASRGGLKLFF. V and J are TRBV6-5 and TRBJ1-4; TRBD1 might be the D (6 bases). Per germline, CDR1 MNHEY and CDR2 SVGAGI. The CDR3 has 11 amino acids. Trimming removed 6 bases at V and 11 bases at J, with 10 bases between.

V usage is TRBV6-5 and J usage is TRBJ1-6; D uncertain. Germline V lookup: CDR1 MNHEY, CDR2 SVGAGI. This CDR3 region has 14 residues. The ends were cut back, 2 bases at V and 4 bases at J, with 6 bases in the middle. Here the CDR3 reads CASSYAAYNSPLHF. Here the CDR3 DNA reads TGTGCCAGCAGTTACGCGGCTTATAATTCACCCCTCCACTTT.

On this clone: At one boundary the junction diverges from the germline segment, which might be a read error. The V gene is TRBV7-9, the J gene TRBJ2-7; D might be TRBD2 (7 bases). The CDR3 extends over 15 amino acids. Germline CDR1 is SEHNR and CDR2 is FQNEAQ (reference sequence). CDR3 sequence (DNA): TGTGCCAGCACCTTATACCTAGGGGGGGCCTACGAGCAGTACTTC. It is translated as CASTLYLGGAYEQYF. The full variable domain, with the rest looked up from reference TRBV7-9 and TRBJ2-7, is DTGVSQNPRHKITKRGQNVTFRCDPISEHNRLYWYRQTLGQGPEFLTYFQNEAQLEKSRLLSDRFSAERPKGSFSTLEIQRTEQGDSAMYLCASTLYLGGAYEQYFGPGTRLTVT.

With respect to this clone: The same CDR3 can be traced to other DNA sequences in this sample. The chain's CDR3 is CASSQDPGNSNQPQHF. CDR3 nucleotides: TGCGCCAGCAGCCAAGATCCGGGGAATAGCAATCAGCCCCAGCATTTT. The rearrangement links TRBV4-1 to TRBJ1-5; D is unclear. Germline values: CDR1 MGHRA, CDR2 YSYEKL. This CDR3 has 16 amino acids. V was trimmed by 0 bases and J by 0 bases, leaving 9 bases between them.

This clone has only a few counts. V is TRBV30 and J is TRBJ1-3; D is uncertain. Germline V gives CDR1 GTSNPN, CDR2 SVGIG (reference sequence). There are 11 residues in the CDR3. V lost 2 bases and J 7 bases, leaving 6 bases between the germline ends. CDR3 in DNA: TGTGCCTGGAGTATCGGTAACACCATATATTTT. This codes for CAWSIGNTIYF.

The table lists this clone with a count of one. The chain is built from TRBV27 and TRBJ2-5, with TRBD2 matching 10 bases. V lost 6 bases, J lost 2 bases, and 9 bases stayed unmatched. Germline CDR1 is MNHEY and CDR2 is SMNVEV (reference sequence). The CDR3 covers 16 residues. The CDR3 sequence is CASSTTSGATQETQYF. The CDR3, as DNA: TGTGCCAGCAGCACAACTAGCGGGGCGACACAAGAGACCCAGTACTTC.

The chain joins TRBV14 to TRBJ1-2; no clear D gene. The ends were cut back, 0 bases at V and 4 bases at J, with 9 bases in the middle. The CDR3 runs to 14 residues. Germline V gives CDR1 SGHDN, CDR2 FVKESK. The CDR3 reads CASSQEARGYGYTF. The DNA of the CDR3 is TGTGCCAGCAGCCAAGAAGCGCGCGGCTATGGCTACACCTTC.

V and J are TRBV2 and TRBJ2-5, with D possibly TRBD1 on 6 matching bases. CDR1 is SNHLY, CDR2 FYNNEI, per germline. V lost 5 bases and J lost 5, with 15 bases in between. The CDR3 length is 14 residues. The CDR3 DNA follows: TGTGCCAGCAGTCTATTGGACAGTTCGGAGACCCAGTACTTC. As protein: CASSLLDSSETQYF.

The genes are TRBV19 and TRBJ2-1; tentatively, D is TRBD1 (6 bases). Trimming took off 8 bases at V and 0 bases at J, with 14 bases between the two ends. The CDR3 contains 15 residues. Germline V gene data show CDR1 as LNHDA and CDR2 as SQIVND (reference sequence). The CDR3 DNA is TGTGCCAGTTCGAGGACAGTTAGCTCCTACAATGAGCAGTTCTTC. This sequence encodes CASSRTVSSYNEQFF.

This rearrangement joins TRBV3-1 (or the pseudogene TRBV3-2) to TRBJ1-5, with D hard to call. The V gene's germline CDR1 is LGHDT and CDR2 YNNKEL (reference sequence). V was pared by 5 bases and J by 0 bases, with 11 bases between. The CDR3 is 15 residues long. The CDR3: CASSDTQTSNQPQHF. Here the CDR3 DNA reads TGTGCCAGCAGCGACACACAAACTAGCAATCAGCCCCAGCATTTT.

The genes are TRBV12-3 or TRBV12-4 and TRBJ1-1; no definite D call. This CDR3 has 13 amino acids. V was pared by 5 bases and J by 6 bases, with 13 bases between. The DNA of the CDR3 is TGTGCCAGCAGTATGTTACAGCTTTCTGAAGCTTTCTTT. Encoded protein: CASSMLQLSEAFF.